A selection of T cell receptor beta chains follows, all from one sample in a study of blood T cell repertoires in COVID-19. Produced via immunoSEQ multiplex PCR; TCRdb's table is partial and in-frame only. Here the sample spans roughly 250,000 clones, approximately 90% being singletons. The sample taken for sequencing was PBMCs or T cells enriched from blood (not recorded which). Receptors were obtained from a woman aged 25 to 45 with acute COVID-19. Both conserved end residues are part of each CDR3. A D gene is named only where the DNA matches it firmly. Clone sizes are given selectively: once, few, many, or a class where the clone is expanded.

v_call	clone_size	d_call	j_call	cdr3_aa	cdr3_nt
TRBV12-3/TRBV12-4	.	.	TRBJ2-1	CASSLSRNNEQFF	TGTGCCAGCAGTTTATCCAGAAACAATGAGCAGTTCTTC
TRBV6-4	.	.	TRBJ1-1	CASRRVANQGGEHTEAFF	TGTGCCAGCAGGAGGGTAGCCAACCAAGGGGGTGAACACACTGAAGCTTTCTTT
TRBV5-1	once	.	TRBJ1-6	CASSLRGSNSPLHF	TGCGCCAGCAGCTTGAGAGGGTCGAATTCACCCCTCCACTTT
TRBV3-1/TRBV3-2	.	.	TRBJ2-1	CASTIDLQGGEQFF	TGTGCCAGCACCATAGACCTACAGGGTGGGGAGCAGTTCTTC
TRBV6-1	.	.	TRBJ1-4	CASSVNLRVEDEKLFF	TGTGCCAGCAGTGTCAATTTACGGGTAGAGGATGAAAAACTGTTTTTT
TRBV19	.	.	TRBJ2-3	CASSILGPYTDTQYF	TGTGCCAGTAGTATTCTGGGGCCCTACACAGATACGCAGTATTTT
TRBV3-1/TRBV3-2	.	.	TRBJ1-1	CASKLGPEGTEAFF	TGTGCCAGCAAGCTAGGGCCTGAGGGCACTGAAGCTTTCTTT
TRBV2	few	.	TRBJ1-6	CASTLATGYNSPLHF	TGTGCCAGCACCCTTGCGACAGGTTATAATTCACCCCTCCACTTT
TRBV12-3/TRBV12-4	.	.	TRBJ2-1	CASSLRNEQFF	TGTGCCAGCAGTTTGCGTAATGAGCAGTTCTTC
TRBV30	.	.	TRBJ1-3	CAWSAGTSGNTIYF	TGTGCCTGGAGTGCAGGGACTTCTGGAAACACCATATATTTT
TRBV18	.	TRBD1	TRBJ2-1	CASSPPGTQGARDNEQFF	TGTGCCAGCTCACCACCGGGTACTCAGGGGGCGAGGGACAATGAGCAGTTCTTC
TRBV4-1	once	.	TRBJ1-6	CASSQAGYNSPLHF	TGCGCCAGCAGCCAAGCAGGGTATAATTCACCCCTCCACTTT
TRBV7-9	.	.	TRBJ1-5	CASSLDVGSQPQHF	TGTGCCAGCAGCTTAGATGTAGGGAGTCAGCCCCAGCATTTT
TRBV21-1	.	.	TRBJ1-1	CASSKRADGGRDTEAFF	TGTGCCAGCAGCAAAAGAGCCGACGGGGGGAGAGACACTGAAGCTTTCTTT
TRBV7-9	.	TRBD1	TRBJ2-7	CASSLRDSDEQYF	TGTGCCAGCAGCTTAAGGGACAGCGACGAGCAGTACTTC
TRBV7-6	.	.	TRBJ2-2	CASSKSIRGSSGTGELFF	TGTGCCAGCAGCAAGAGCATCAGGGGGAGTAGCGGCACCGGGGAGCTGTTTTTT
TRBV6-5	.	TRBD1	TRBJ1-1	CASLQQGDTEAFF	TGTGCCAGCCTGCAACAGGGGGACACTGAAGCTTTCTTT
TRBV2	many	TRBD1	TRBJ2-5	CASSGQGRETQYF	TGTGCCAGCAGTGGACAGGGGAGAGAGACCCAGTACTTC
TRBV7-8	.	TRBD2	TRBJ2-1	CASSRAGGPSDEQFF	TGTGCCAGCAGCCGGGCGGGGGGGCCATCGGATGAGCAGTTCTTC
TRBV11-1	once	TRBD2	TRBJ2-3	CASSSSKRGGTDTQYF	TGTGCCAGCAGCTCTTCCAAGCGGGGGGGCACAGATACGCAGTATTTT
TRBV18	.	TRBD1	TRBJ1-3	CASSPGTGSGNTIYF	TGTGCCAGCTCACCCGGGACAGGGTCTGGAAACACCATATATTTT
TRBV7-2	few	.	TRBJ2-7	CASSLSSYEQYF	TGTGCCAGCAGCTTGAGCTCCTACGAGCAGTACTTC
TRBV30	.	TRBD2	TRBJ2-2	CAWKESGGFGELFF	TGTGCCTGGAAAGAAAGCGGGGGATTCGGGGAGCTGTTTTTT
TRBV6-2/TRBV6-3	.	TRBD2	TRBJ2-3	CASSYTSGGAISTDTQYF	TGTGCCAGCAGTTATACTAGCGGGGGAGCTATTAGCACAGATACGCAGTATTTT
TRBV5-1	.	TRBD2	TRBJ2-5	CASSPTLAGVRGETQYF	TGCGCCAGCAGCCCCACTCTAGCGGGGGTGAGAGGAGAGACCCAGTACTTC
TRBV7-9	.	TRBD2	TRBJ2-7	CASSTSGGSSYEQYF	TGTGCCAGCAGCACCAGCGGGGGGAGCTCCTACGAGCAGTACTTC
TRBV7-9	.	TRBD2	TRBJ2-1	CASSFGTSKNPYNEQFF	TGTGCCAGCAGCTTTGGGACTAGCAAAAATCCTTACAATGAGCAGTTCTTC
TRBV7-8	.	TRBD2	TRBJ2-1	CASSPSGGRTRSYNEQFF	TGTGCCAGCAGCCCAAGCGGGGGGCGAACTCGCTCCTACAATGAGCAGTTCTTC
TRBV2	few	TRBD2	TRBJ2-7	CASRSTSGSYYEQYF	TGTGCCAGCAGAAGCACTAGCGGGAGCTACTACGAGCAGTACTTC